A selection of T cell receptor beta chains follows, all from one sample in a study of OX40 agonist ivuxolimab in advanced cancers. Profiling relied on immunoSEQ multiplex PCR, and the TCRdb table lists in-frame clones only, not all of them. The sample includes about 22,000 clones, about 88% seen only once; the top ten take approximately 23%. Sequenced here: CD4+ or CD8+ T cells sorted from blood, sampled in a trial of the OX40 agonist ivuxolimab. These receptors all stem from an adult with an advanced solid tumor such as melanoma, head and neck, liver or kidney cancer. CDR3s include the opening cysteine and the closing phenylalanine or tryptophan. The D gene is left open where the match is weak. Some rows mark clone size as missing; the rest say once, few, many or name a class of expanded clone.

d_call: TRBD1
v_call: TRBV4-2
clone_size: -
j_call: TRBJ1-1
cdr3_aa: CASSQGDREAAFF
cdr3_nt: TGTGCCAGCAGCCAGGGGGACAGGGAAGCAGCTTTCTTT

d_call: -
v_call: TRBV7-9
clone_size: -
j_call: TRBJ2-7
cdr3_aa: CASSPATGEQYF
cdr3_nt: TGTGCCAGCAGCCCGGCGACTGGCGAGCAGTACTTC

d_call: TRBD2
v_call: TRBV2
clone_size: -
j_call: TRBJ2-7
cdr3_aa: CASGLAGNYEQYF
cdr3_nt: TGTGCCAGTGGACTAGCGGGGAACTACGAGCAGTACTTC

d_call: -
v_call: TRBV28
clone_size: -
j_call: TRBJ1-6
cdr3_aa: CASSPPGDDNSPLHF
cdr3_nt: TGTGCCAGCAGTCCCCCCGGGGATGATAATTCACCCCTCCACTTT

d_call: TRBD1
v_call: TRBV18
clone_size: -
j_call: TRBJ2-7
cdr3_aa: CASSQDRGYEQYF
cdr3_nt: TGTGCCAGCTCGCAGGACAGGGGTTACGAGCAGTACTTC

d_call: TRBD2
v_call: TRBV28
clone_size: once
j_call: TRBJ2-5
cdr3_aa: CAACVAGGIQETQYF
cdr3_nt: TGTGCCGCGTGCGTAGCGGGAGGGATACAAGAGACCCAGTACTTC

d_call: -
v_call: TRBV11-2
clone_size: -
j_call: TRBJ2-7
cdr3_aa: CASSSGTDRAYEQYF
cdr3_nt: TGTGCCAGCAGCTCGGGGACGGACCGGGCTTACGAGCAGTACTTC

d_call: -
v_call: TRBV4-1
clone_size: once
j_call: TRBJ1-1
cdr3_aa: CASSQKGPLAFF
cdr3_nt: TGCGCCAGCAGCCAAAAGGGCCCCCTGGCTTTCTTT

d_call: -
v_call: TRBV19
clone_size: once
j_call: TRBJ1-1
cdr3_aa: CASMQRAGSTEAFF
cdr3_nt: TGTGCCAGTATGCAGAGGGCTGGGAGCACTGAAGCTTTCTTT

d_call: -
v_call: TRBV19
clone_size: -
j_call: TRBJ2-7
cdr3_aa: CASSMSGPSYEQYF
cdr3_nt: TGTGCCAGTAGTATGTCCGGACCCTCCTACGAGCAGTACTTC

d_call: -
v_call: TRBV30
clone_size: -
j_call: TRBJ2-7
cdr3_aa: CAWSEQVLVISSYEQYF
cdr3_nt: TGTGCCTGGAGTGAGCAGGTCCTGGTAATTAGCTCCTACGAGCAGTACTTC

d_call: -
v_call: TRBV4-3
clone_size: -
j_call: TRBJ2-1
cdr3_aa: CASSLGGTHDNEQFF
cdr3_nt: TGCGCCAGCAGCCTCGGCGGGACCCACGACAATGAGCAGTTCTTC

d_call: -
v_call: TRBV4-1
clone_size: -
j_call: TRBJ1-1
cdr3_aa: CASSQVKAGAEAFF
cdr3_nt: TGCGCCAGCAGCCAAGTTAAGGCAGGGGCTGAAGCTTTCTTT

d_call: -
v_call: TRBV6-5
clone_size: -
j_call: TRBJ1-5
cdr3_aa: CASSLTGSLNQPQHF
cdr3_nt: TGTGCCAGCAGTTTAACCGGGTCGCTAAATCAGCCCCAGCATTTT

d_call: -
v_call: TRBV10-3
clone_size: -
j_call: TRBJ2-7
cdr3_aa: CAISEPELPGAPEQYF
cdr3_nt: TGTGCCATCAGTGAGCCCGAACTCCCGGGAGCCCCCGAGCAGTACTTC

d_call: TRBD1
v_call: TRBV19
clone_size: -
j_call: TRBJ1-1
cdr3_aa: CASRILSGQGVPWGTEAFF
cdr3_nt: TGTGCCAGTAGAATATTGTCCGGACAGGGTGTGCCCTGGGGCACTGAAGCTTTCTTT

d_call: -
v_call: TRBV27
clone_size: once
j_call: TRBJ2-1
cdr3_aa: CASSFVISSYEQFF
cdr3_nt: TGTGCCAGCAGTTTTGTAATTAGTAGTTATGAGCAGTTCTTC

d_call: -
v_call: TRBV27
clone_size: -
j_call: TRBJ1-2
cdr3_aa: CASSASSANYGYTF
cdr3_nt: TGTGCCAGCAGTGCGTCTAGTGCTAACTATGGCTACACCTTC

d_call: -
v_call: TRBV29-1
clone_size: once
j_call: TRBJ2-1
cdr3_aa: CSVVGQEGSYNEQFF
cdr3_nt: TGCAGCGTTGTTGGACAGGAGGGCTCCTACAATGAGCAGTTCTTC

d_call: TRBD2
v_call: TRBV4-1
clone_size: -
j_call: TRBJ2-7
cdr3_aa: CASSQGTSGNEQYF
cdr3_nt: TGCGCCAGCAGCCAAGGGACTAGCGGGAACGAGCAGTACTTC

d_call: -
v_call: TRBV19
clone_size: -
j_call: TRBJ2-7
cdr3_aa: CASSPTGSYEQYF
cdr3_nt: TGTGCCAGTTCCCCGACAGGATCCTACGAGCAGTACTTC

d_call: -
v_call: TRBV6-9
clone_size: -
j_call: TRBJ1-1
cdr3_aa: CASSYVKSLGTEAFF
cdr3_nt: TGTGCCAGCAGTTACGTGAAGTCGCTAGGGACTGAAGCTTTCTTT

d_call: TRBD2
v_call: TRBV5-5
clone_size: -
j_call: TRBJ2-7
cdr3_aa: CASSSPGLAGAYEQYF
cdr3_nt: TGTGCCAGCAGCTCCCCGGGACTAGCGGGAGCCTACGAGCAGTACTTC

d_call: -
v_call: TRBV6-5
clone_size: -
j_call: TRBJ1-1
cdr3_aa: CASSYHPGEAFF
cdr3_nt: TGTGCCAGCAGTTACCACCCGGGTGAAGCTTTCTTT

d_call: -
v_call: TRBV6-1
clone_size: -
j_call: TRBJ2-7
cdr3_aa: CASSFSSYEQYF
cdr3_nt: TGTGCCAGCAGTTTTAGCTCCTACGAGCAGTACTTC

d_call: TRBD1
v_call: TRBV9
clone_size: -
j_call: TRBJ2-5
cdr3_aa: CASSGSGTAQETQYF
cdr3_nt: TGTGCCAGCAGCGGGTCTGGGACAGCCCAAGAGACCCAGTACTTC

d_call: -
v_call: TRBV4-3
clone_size: few
j_call: TRBJ2-7
cdr3_aa: CASSQDTGYYEQYF
cdr3_nt: TGCGCCAGCAGCCAGGATACAGGATACTACGAGCAGTACTTC

d_call: TRBD1
v_call: TRBV29-1
clone_size: -
j_call: TRBJ2-7
cdr3_aa: CSVLQPGTEYEQYF
cdr3_nt: TGCAGCGTTCTCCAACCCGGGACAGAATACGAGCAGTACTTC

d_call: -
v_call: TRBV6-5
clone_size: -
j_call: TRBJ2-7
cdr3_aa: CASSYRLQGYEQYF
cdr3_nt: TGTGCCAGCAGTTACAGGCTACAGGGCTACGAGCAGTACTTC

d_call: -
v_call: TRBV5-4
clone_size: once
j_call: TRBJ2-7
cdr3_aa: CASSLGMAGALLYF
cdr3_nt: TGTGCCAGCAGCTTGGGCATGGCAGGGGCCCTCCTGTACTTC

d_call: -
v_call: TRBV28
clone_size: -
j_call: TRBJ2-3
cdr3_aa: CASSSGKGVGTDTQYF
cdr3_nt: TGTGCCAGCAGTTCCGGGAAGGGGGTCGGCACAGATACGCAGTATTTT

d_call: -
v_call: TRBV9
clone_size: -
j_call: TRBJ2-3
cdr3_aa: CASSSRKGADTQYF
cdr3_nt: TGTGCCAGCAGCTCCCGTAAGGGCGCAGATACGCAGTATTTT

d_call: TRBD2
v_call: TRBV7-9
clone_size: -
j_call: TRBJ2-1
cdr3_aa: CASSETSGRKFF
cdr3_nt: TGTGCCAGCAGCGAGACTAGCGGGAGGAAATTCTTC

d_call: -
v_call: TRBV7-3
clone_size: -
j_call: TRBJ2-3
cdr3_aa: CASSLYSGTDTQYF
cdr3_nt: TGTGCCAGCAGCTTATATAGCGGCACAGATACGCAGTATTTT